Each of the 15 T cell receptor beta chains below was sequenced from the same sample in a study of blood T cell repertoires in COVID-19. Only in-frame clones appear in the TCRdb table, and some are missing; sequencing was by immunoSEQ multiplex PCR. The sample has around 340,000 clones, 85% to 90% seen once. The material sequenced was PBMCs or T cells enriched from blood (not recorded which). Source of these receptors: a woman under 40 who had been exposed to COVID-19.

The CDR3 sequence is CASSISRGGNSPLHF. The CDR3, as DNA: TGTGCCAGTAGTATCTCTCGGGGAGGCAATTCACCCCTCCACTTT. J is TRBJ1-6 and V is TRBV19; no reliable D call. Germline V gene lookup returns CDR1 LNHDA and CDR2 SQIVND (reference sequence). V lost 3 bases and J 7 bases, leaving 13 bases between the germline ends. The CDR3 is 15 amino acids.

The V call is TRBV7-9, the J call TRBJ2-5, with D hard to call. V lost 3 bases and J 4 bases, leaving 6 bases between the germline ends. Germline-derived CDR1 and CDR2 are SEHNR and FQNEAQ (reference sequence). There are 12 residues in the CDR3. CDR3 in DNA: TGTGCCAGCAGCTTCTTTGTAGAGACCCAGTACTTC. Amino acids: CASSFFVETQYF.

Remarks on this clone: Germline and junction disagree at one end, which may indicate a read error. This chain connects TRBV7-7 to TRBJ2-5, with 7 positions matching TRBD2. Germline assignment: CDR1 SSHAT and CDR2 FNYEAQ (reference sequence). This CDR3 is 16 amino acids long. The CDR3 bases are TGTGCTAGCAGCTTAGCTGGGTCTAGCGGAGAAGAGACCCAGTACTTC. Its translation: CASSLAGSSGEETQYF.

V and J are TRBV7-9 and TRBJ2-7, with TRBD2 identical over 9 bases. Germline CDR1 is SEHNR and CDR2 is FQNEAQ (reference sequence). The CDR3 runs 14 residues. J gave up 2 bases and V 5 bases, and 4 bases lay outside the gene matches. Written as DNA, the CDR3 is TGTGCCAGCAGCCTTAGCGGGAGTACCTACGAGCAGTACTTC. It codes for CASSLSGSTYEQYF. Drawing the rest from reference TRBV7-9 and TRBJ2-7, the complete variable domain is DTGVSQNPRHKITKRGQNVTFRCDPISEHNRLYWYRQTLGQGPEFLTYFQNEAQLEKSRLLSDRFSAERPKGSFSTLEIQRTEQGDSAMYLCASSLSGSTYEQYFGPGTRLTVT.

The chain recombines TRBV5-1 with TRBJ1-5; D is possibly TRBD1 (5 bases). V gave up 5 bases and J gave up 10 bases, with 16 bases separating them. In germline, CDR1 is SGHRS, CDR2 YFSETQ. CDR3 length: 13 amino acids. The CDR3 DNA follows: TGCGCCAGCAGGAGCACCCAGGGTCAACCCCAGCATTTT. Translated: CASRSTQGQPQHF.

The chain has TRBV20-1 and TRBJ2-7; D perhaps matches TRBD1 (6 bases). Trimming cost V 5 bases and J 4 bases, with 9 bases left between them. The CDR3 spans 11 residues. The germline CDR1 and CDR2 sequences are DFQATT and SNEGSKA (reference sequence). CDR3 nucleotides: TGCAGTGCTTGGACAGTTTACGAGCAGTACTTC. The encoded protein is CSAWTVYEQYF.

The J gene is TRBJ1-1, the V gene TRBV11-2; 7 bases fit TRBD1. The CDR3 is made up of 12 amino acids. The germline gives CDR1 SGHAT, CDR2 FQNNGV. V lost 11 bases, J lost 5 bases, and 8 bases stayed unmatched. CDR3 sequence: CALRGLRTEAFF. The CDR3 DNA follows: TGTGCCCTCAGGGGGTTGAGAACTGAAGCTTTCTTT.

V usage is TRBV18 and J usage is TRBJ2-4; no reliable D call. V dropped 6 bases and J dropped 0 bases, with 9 bases sitting between them. Germline values: CDR1 KGHSH, CDR2 LQKENI. This CDR3 has 14 amino acids. The CDR3 DNA sequence: TGTGCCAGCTCGCAGGAATTAGCCAAAAACATTCAGTACTTC. Residues: CASSQELAKNIQYF.

The chain is built from TRBV5-1 and TRBJ2-2; 12 nucleotides align to TRBD1. With 0 bases clipped from V and 0 bases from J, the junction kept 6 bases outside the gene matches. The CDR3 has 19 amino acids. CDR1 and CDR2 (germline): SGHRS, YFSETQ. The CDR3 region is CASSLAPGTGGANTGELFF. The CDR3 coding sequence is TGCGCCAGCAGCTTGGCCCCCGGGACAGGGGGCGCGAACACCGGGGAGCTGTTTTTT.

The gene calls are TRBV19 and TRBJ1-3, with D unresolved. There are 13 residues in the CDR3. V lost 6 bases and J lost 0, with 6 bases in between. Germline assignment: CDR1 LNHDA and CDR2 SQIVND (reference sequence). Written as DNA, the CDR3 is TGTGCCAGTAGGGTGAGCTCTGGAAACACCATATATTTT. Translating it yields CASRVSSGNTIYF. Combining the CDR3 with reference TRBV19 and TRBJ1-3 gives the whole variable domain DGGITQSPKYLFRKEGQNVTLSCEQNLNHDAMYWYRQDPGQGLRLIYYSQIVNDFQKGDIAEGYSVSREKKESFPLTVTSAQKNPTAFYLCASRVSSGNTIYFGEGSWLTVV.

The chain employs TRBV18 and TRBJ1-1, with 7 bases identical to TRBD1. CDR1 KGHSH and CDR2 LQKENI come from the germline V gene. CDR3 length: 15 residues. V shed 3 bases, J shed 1 base, and the junction held 5 bases outside the gene matches. The CDR3 reads CASSPSGTENTEAFF. Here the CDR3 DNA reads TGTGCCAGCTCACCCTCCGGGACAGAGAACACTGAAGCTTTCTTT.

The chain uses TRBV12-3 or TRBV12-4 and TRBJ1-2, with a weak D call TRBD1 (6 bases). V was clipped by 6 bases and J by 7 bases, with 12 bases between them. This CDR3 region has 12 residues. The CDR3 protein is CASRSDSGGYTF. CDR3 DNA: TGTGCCAGCAGATCGGACAGTGGTGGCTACACCTTC.

The chain employs TRBV10-2 and TRBJ1-4; possibly TRBD1 for D (5 bases). This CDR3 region has 13 residues. From germline, CDR1 is WSHSY and CDR2 SAAADI. V lost 8 bases and J lost 6, with 13 bases in between. The CDR3 loop is CASSRAGDEKLFF. The CDR3 coding sequence is TGCGCCAGCTCCCGGGCGGGGGATGAAAAACTGTTTTTT.

CDR3 bases: TGTGCCAGCAACGGACAGGGGCGGAACACTGAAGCTTTCTTT. This gives the protein CASNGQGRNTEAFF. The genes are TRBV28 and TRBJ1-1, with 9 bases matching TRBD1. There are 14 residues in the CDR3. Trimming removed 7 bases from V and 1 base from J; junction bases left unmatched: 4. Germline values: CDR1 MDHEN, CDR2 SYDVKM. Variable domain in full (rest from reference TRBV28 and TRBJ1-1): DVKVTQSSRYLVKRTGEKVFLECVQDMDHENMFWYRQDPGLGLRLIYFSYDVKMKEKGDIPEGYSVSREKKERFSLILESASTNQTSMYLCASNGQGRNTEAFFGQGTRLTVV.

The chain couples TRBV28 to TRBJ2-5, with 13 bases that match TRBD2. Trimming cost V 3 bases and J 3 bases; bases outside gene matches: 13. There are 19 residues in the CDR3. The germline V gene has CDR1 MDHEN and CDR2 SYDVKM. The CDR3: CASSLDLLRTSGSEETQYF. CDR3 DNA: TGTGCCAGCAGTTTGGACCTCTTAAGGACTAGCGGGAGTGAAGAGACCCAGTACTTC.